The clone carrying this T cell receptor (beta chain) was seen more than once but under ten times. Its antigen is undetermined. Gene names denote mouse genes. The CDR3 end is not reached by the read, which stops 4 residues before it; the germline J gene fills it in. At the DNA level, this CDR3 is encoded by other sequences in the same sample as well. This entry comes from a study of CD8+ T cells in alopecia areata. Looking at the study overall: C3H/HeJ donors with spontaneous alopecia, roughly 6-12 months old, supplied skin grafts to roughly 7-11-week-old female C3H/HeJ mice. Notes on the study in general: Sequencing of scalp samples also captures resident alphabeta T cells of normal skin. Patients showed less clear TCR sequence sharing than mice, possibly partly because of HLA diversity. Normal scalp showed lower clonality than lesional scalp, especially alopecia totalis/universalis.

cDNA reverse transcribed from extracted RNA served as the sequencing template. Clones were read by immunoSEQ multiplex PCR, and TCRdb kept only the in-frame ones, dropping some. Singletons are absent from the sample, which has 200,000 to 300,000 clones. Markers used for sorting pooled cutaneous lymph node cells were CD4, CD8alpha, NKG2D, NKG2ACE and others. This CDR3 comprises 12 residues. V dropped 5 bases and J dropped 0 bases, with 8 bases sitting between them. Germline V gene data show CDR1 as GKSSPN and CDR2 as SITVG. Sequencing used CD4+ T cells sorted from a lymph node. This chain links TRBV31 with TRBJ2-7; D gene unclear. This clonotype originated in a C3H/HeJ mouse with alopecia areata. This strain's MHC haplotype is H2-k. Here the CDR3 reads CAWSAGSYEQYF. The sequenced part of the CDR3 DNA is TGTGCCTGGTCGGCTGGCTCCTAT.